This TCR beta chain was observed in a study of cytomegalovirus exposure and HLA in healthy donors. A multiplex PCR was run with 60 Vbeta primers and 13 Jbeta primers. Sequenced by immunoSEQ multiplex PCR; TCRdb stores in-frame clones only, minus some. This table holds about 240,000 clones, 85% found once. The V gene's germline CDR1 is GTSNPN and CDR2 SVGIG (reference sequence). The V segment lost 0 bases and the J segment 5 bases; nucleotides outside the gene matches: 4. CDR3 length equals 15 residues. Specimen: PBMCs. The clonotype originates from a girl aged 2 to 9 in good health and CMV-seronegative. The chain recombines TRBV30 with TRBJ1-4, with 9 bases that match TRBD1. The CDR3 sequence: CAWSVFGTGNEKLFF. The CDR3 region has the DNA TGTGCCTGGAGTGTATTCGGGACAGGGAATGAAAAACTGTTTTTT.